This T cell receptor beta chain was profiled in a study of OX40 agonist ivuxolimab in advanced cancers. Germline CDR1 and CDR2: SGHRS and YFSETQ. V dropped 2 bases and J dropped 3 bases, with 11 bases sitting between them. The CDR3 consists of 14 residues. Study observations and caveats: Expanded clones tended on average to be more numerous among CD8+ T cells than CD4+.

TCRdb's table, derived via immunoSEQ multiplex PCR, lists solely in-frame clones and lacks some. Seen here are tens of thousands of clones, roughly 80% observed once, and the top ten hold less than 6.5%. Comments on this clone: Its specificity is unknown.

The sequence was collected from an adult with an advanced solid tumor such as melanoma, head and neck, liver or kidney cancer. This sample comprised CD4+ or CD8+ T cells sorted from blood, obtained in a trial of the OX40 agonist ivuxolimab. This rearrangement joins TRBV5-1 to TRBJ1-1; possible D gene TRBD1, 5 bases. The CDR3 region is CASSFVMGDTEAFF. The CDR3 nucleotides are TGCGCCAGCAGCTTTGTGATGGGGGACACTGAAGCTTTCTTT.